What follows are 20 T cell receptor beta chains derived from one specimen sequenced in a study of blood T cell repertoires in COVID-19. Clones were sequenced by immunoSEQ multiplex PCR, and TCRdb holds only the in-frame ones, with some missing. The table includes around 37,000 clones, around 90% detected once. Specimen: peripheral blood. These receptors were collected from a man aged 60-69 years with acute or convalescent COVID-19.

This clone was seen only once. The rearrangement links TRBV4-2 to TRBJ2-5, with TRBD1 as a possible D gene (6 bases). The CDR3 has 15 amino acids. V lost 5 bases and J lost 4, with 17 bases in between. CDR1 and CDR2 (germline): LGHNA, YNFKEQ. CDR3: CASSDQGQRGETQYF. CDR3 nucleotides: TGTGCCAGCAGCGATCAGGGGCAGAGGGGAGAGACCCAGTACTTC.

The chain links TRBV28 to TRBJ2-7; the match to TRBD1 covers 9 bases. Germline values: CDR1 MDHEN, CDR2 SYDVKM. V shed 6 bases and J 1 base; nucleotides not matched to a gene: 10. This CDR3 has 16 residues. The CDR3 coding sequence is TGTGCCAGCAGCTCTAAACAGGGGGCGCAGTCCTACGAGCAGTACTTC. The encoded protein is CASSSKQGAQSYEQYF. Combining the CDR3 with reference TRBV28 and TRBJ2-7 gives the whole variable domain DVKVTQSSRYLVKRTGEKVFLECVQDMDHENMFWYRQDPGLGLRLIYFSYDVKMKEKGDIPEGYSVSREKKERFSLILESASTNQTSMYLCASSSKQGAQSYEQYFGPGTRLTVT.

The chain carries TRBV19 and TRBJ1-6, with 7 bases identical to TRBD1. V shed 0 bases, J shed 7 bases, and the junction held 3 bases outside the gene matches. The germline V gene has CDR1 LNHDA and CDR2 SQIVND (reference sequence). This CDR3 contains 15 residues. The chain's CDR3 is CASSIEGQNNSPLHF. CDR3 in DNA: TGTGCCAGTAGTATAGAGGGACAGAACAATTCACCCCTCCACTTT.

The CDR3 bases are TGTGCTAGTGGTTTGGTCCTGACAGCGAACACCGGGGAGCTGTTTTTT. The encoded protein is CASGLVLTANTGELFF. The chain has TRBV12-5 and TRBJ2-2; tentatively, D is TRBD1 (5 bases). The germline CDR1 and CDR2 sequences are LGHNT and FRNRAP. V was shortened by 0 bases and J by 0 bases, with 8 bases between the two germline ends. The CDR3 consists of 16 residues.

V is TRBV29-1 and J is TRBJ2-3; 11 bases are shared with TRBD1. The CDR3 totals 16 residues. Germline lookup yields CDR1 SQVTM and CDR2 ANQGSEA. V lost 6 bases and J lost 3; bases outside the gene matches: 11. CDR3 DNA sequence: TGCAGCGTGGGCAGCTACGGACAGGGGGCAACAGATACGCAGTATTTT. This gives the protein CSVGSYGQGATDTQYF.

The chain is built from TRBV24-1 and TRBJ2-3; the D gene is possibly TRBD2 (6 bases). The length of the CDR3 is 18 residues. The V gene's germline CDR1 is KGHDR and CDR2 SFDVKD. The V gene lost 3 bases and the J gene lost 3 bases, with 21 bases spanning the gap. The chain's CDR3 is CATSDTGTRGTLTDTQYF. CDR3 nucleotides: TGTGCCACCAGTGATACCGGGACTCGAGGCACCCTAACAGATACGCAGTATTTT.

This clone was counted a single time. V usage is TRBV7-2 and J usage is TRBJ2-2; D perhaps matches TRBD1 (5 bases). Germline CDR1 is SGHTA and CDR2 is FQGNSA. Trimming cost V 4 bases and J 6 bases, with 18 bases left between them. CDR3 size: 16 residues. The CDR3 sequence is CASSSQGRFSAGELFF. CDR3 DNA: TGTGCCAGCAGCTCCCAGGGTAGATTCAGCGCCGGGGAGCTGTTTTTT. The full variable domain, its missing parts supplied by reference TRBV7-2 and TRBJ2-2, is GAGVSQSPSNKVTEKGKDVELRCDPISGHTALYWYRQSLGQGLEFLIYFQGNSAPDKSGLPSDRFSAERTGGSVSTLTIQRTQQEDSAVYLCASSSQGRFSAGELFFGEGSRLTVL.

This chain joins TRBV27 and TRBJ1-6, with a weak D call TRBD1 (6 bases). The CDR3 is 16 amino acids. CDR1 and CDR2 from the germline V gene are MNHEY and SMNVEV (reference sequence). V lost 6 bases, J lost 9 bases, and 21 bases lay in between. This CDR3 reads CASSAQGNGAFSPLHF. The CDR3 nucleotides are TGTGCCAGCAGCGCACAGGGAAATGGTGCTTTTTCACCCCTCCACTTT.

This rearrangement joins TRBV15 to TRBJ2-7; a weak D match, TRBD1 (6 bases). The CDR3 has 15 amino acids. Looked up from germline, CDR1 is LNHNV and CDR2 is YYDKDF (reference sequence). Deletions cut 0 bases from V and 2 bases from J, with 11 bases between. CDR3 residues: CATSRERGFPYEQYF. The CDR3 DNA is TGTGCCACCAGCAGAGAAAGGGGGTTTCCCTACGAGCAGTACTTC.

The chain is built from TRBV2 and TRBJ2-1; 7 bases fit TRBD2. V shed 5 bases, J shed 3 bases, and the junction held 7 bases outside the gene matches. CDR3 length: 15 residues. CDR1 is SNHLY and CDR2 is FYNNEI in the germline V gene. CDR3 sequence (DNA): TGTGCCAGCAGTCTAGCGGAGGGAAGCTACAATGAGCAGTTCTTC. Residues: CASSLAEGSYNEQFF.

The rearrangement links TRBV2 to TRBJ1-4; D might be TRBD1 (6 bases). The CDR3 is 14 residues long. Germline CDR1 and CDR2: SNHLY and FYNNEI. V was clipped by 6 bases and J by 3 bases, with 11 bases between them. CDR3 nucleotide sequence: TGTGCCAGCAGCCAGGGGTTGTCTAATGAAAAACTGTTTTTT. Protein product: CASSQGLSNEKLFF.

The chain combines TRBV10-1 with TRBJ2-3; possible D gene TRBD2, 5 bases. The CDR3 has 15 residues. Germline CDR1 is WNHNN and CDR2 is SYGVQD (reference sequence). Trimming took off 4 bases at V and 0 bases at J, with 11 bases between the two ends. CDR3 nucleotides: TGCGCCAGCAGTGGAAGCGGATCAAGCACAGATACGCAGTATTTT. This translates into CASSGSGSSTDTQYF.

The chain uses TRBV11-2 and TRBJ2-3, with D maybe TRBD1 (6 bases). The CDR3 length is 15 residues. Germline CDR1 reads SGHAT; CDR2 reads FQNNGV. The germline V and J ends were trimmed by 3 bases and 4 bases, with 14 bases remaining between them. The CDR3: CASSLHDPGADTQYF. The CDR3 DNA sequence: TGTGCCAGCAGCTTGCACGACCCAGGGGCAGATACGCAGTATTTT.

This clone was observed once. This chain uses TRBV5-6 with TRBJ2-1, with 8 bases lining up with TRBD2. The CDR3 runs 15 residues. Germline assignment: CDR1 SGHDT and CDR2 YYEEEE. V was clipped by 4 bases and J by 4 bases; unmatched bases: 7. In nucleotides, the CDR3 is TGTGCCAGCAGCCCCGGGACTAGTAGTTACAATGAGCAGTTCTTC. It translates to CASSPGTSSYNEQFF.

The chain joins TRBV28 to TRBJ1-3; weak D call: TRBD1 (6 bases). This CDR3 has 15 amino acids. V was cut by 6 bases and J by 0 bases, with 12 bases left in between. Germline values: CDR1 MDHEN, CDR2 SYDVKM. The DNA for the CDR3 is TGTGCCAGCAGGACCGGGACACCCTCTGGAAACACCATATATTTT. This gives the protein CASRTGTPSGNTIYF.

The sample holds one count of this clone. This sequence joins TRBV27 and TRBJ2-3; D is unclear. V was trimmed by 5 bases and J by 5 bases, leaving 11 bases between them. The CDR3 length is 13 residues. Germline loops: CDR1 MNHEY, CDR2 SMNVEV (reference sequence). The CDR3, as DNA: TGTGCCAGCAGTCTACGGAGAGGAGATACGCAGTATTTT. Residues: CASSLRRGDTQYF.

The chain carries TRBV4-3 and TRBJ1-5; perhaps TRBD1 as D (6 bases). V lost 0 bases to trimming and J lost 4 bases, with 13 bases between them. The CDR3 runs 16 residues. Germline CDR1 LGHNA, CDR2 YSLEER. This CDR3 is CASSQDGRGLNQPQHF. The CDR3 DNA follows: TGCGCCAGCAGCCAAGATGGCAGGGGCCTAAATCAGCCCCAGCATTTT.

The chain recombines TRBV29-1 with TRBJ2-3, with 14 bases fitting TRBD2. J lost 3 bases, V lost 5 bases, and 4 bases had no gene match. Germline lookup yields CDR1 SQVTM and CDR2 ANQGSEA. This CDR3 region has 15 residues. As DNA, the CDR3 is TGCAGCGTTATTGGGACTAGCGGGGGAACAGATACGCAGTATTTT. Translation: CSVIGTSGGTDTQYF.

This chain links TRBV5-1 with TRBJ2-1, with D possibly TRBD2 on 5 matching bases. This CDR3 has 15 amino acids. Trimming cost V 4 bases and J 2 bases, with 13 bases left between them. The V gene's germline CDR1 is SGHRS and CDR2 YFSETQ. CDR3 DNA: TGCGCCAGCAGCATTAAACGGGATGCCTACAATGAGCAGTTCTTC. Translated: CASSIKRDAYNEQFF.

The chain has TRBV3-1 (or the pseudogene TRBV3-2) and TRBJ2-5, with D perhaps TRBD2 (6 bases). Per the germline V gene, CDR1 is LGHDT and CDR2 is YNNKEL (reference sequence). CDR3 length equals 13 residues. Trimming removed 4 bases at V and 5 bases at J, with 11 bases between. CDR3 coding DNA: TGTGCCAGCAGCCCACGGGAGACTGAGACCCAGTACTTC. Its protein product is CASSPRETETQYF.